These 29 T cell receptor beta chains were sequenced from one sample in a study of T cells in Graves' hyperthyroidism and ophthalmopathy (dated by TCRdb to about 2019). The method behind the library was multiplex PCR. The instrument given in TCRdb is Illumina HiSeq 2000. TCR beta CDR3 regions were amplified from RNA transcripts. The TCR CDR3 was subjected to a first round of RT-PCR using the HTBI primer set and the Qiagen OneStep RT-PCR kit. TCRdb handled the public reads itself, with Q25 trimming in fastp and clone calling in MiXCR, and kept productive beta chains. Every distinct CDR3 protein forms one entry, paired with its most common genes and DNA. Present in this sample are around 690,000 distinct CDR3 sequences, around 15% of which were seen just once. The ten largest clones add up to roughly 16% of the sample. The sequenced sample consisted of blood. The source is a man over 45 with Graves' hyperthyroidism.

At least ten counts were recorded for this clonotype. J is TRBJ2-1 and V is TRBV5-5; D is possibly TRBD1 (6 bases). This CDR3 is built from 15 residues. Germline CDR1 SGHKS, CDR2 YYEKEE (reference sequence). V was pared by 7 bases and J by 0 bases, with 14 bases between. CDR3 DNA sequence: TGTGCCAGCCGTGCTAGGACAGACTCCTACAATGAGCAGTTCTTC. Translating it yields CASRARTDSYNEQFF.

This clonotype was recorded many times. CDR3 nucleotide sequence: TGTGCCACCAGTGATACCCGACTAGCGGGAGACAGTGAGCAGTTCTTC. As protein: CATSDTRLAGDSEQFF. The chain has TRBV24-1 and TRBJ2-1; 12 nucleotides line up with TRBD2. V lost 3 bases, J lost 9 bases, and 8 bases stayed unmatched. This CDR3 region has 16 residues. Germline assignment: CDR1 KGHDR and CDR2 SFDVKD.

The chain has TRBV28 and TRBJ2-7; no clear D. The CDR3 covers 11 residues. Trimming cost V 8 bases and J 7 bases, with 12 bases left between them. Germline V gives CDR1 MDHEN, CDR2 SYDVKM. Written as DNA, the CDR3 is TGTGCCAGCGGGTCTAACACGGAGCAGTACTTC. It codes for CASGSNTEQYF.

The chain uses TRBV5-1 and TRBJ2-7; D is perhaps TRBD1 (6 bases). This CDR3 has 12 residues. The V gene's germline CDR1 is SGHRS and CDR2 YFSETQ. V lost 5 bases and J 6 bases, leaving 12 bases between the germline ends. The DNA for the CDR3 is TGCGCCAGCAGGGCACAGGGTACCGAGCAGTACTTC. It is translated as CASRAQGTEQYF.

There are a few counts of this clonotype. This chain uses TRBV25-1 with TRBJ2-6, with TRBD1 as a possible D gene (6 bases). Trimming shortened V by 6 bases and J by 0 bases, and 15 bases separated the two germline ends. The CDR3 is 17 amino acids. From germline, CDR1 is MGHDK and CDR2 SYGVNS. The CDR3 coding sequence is TGTGCCAGCAGCGGAAGACAGGCTTACTCTGGGGCCAACGTCCTGACTTTC. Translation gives CASSGRQAYSGANVLTF.

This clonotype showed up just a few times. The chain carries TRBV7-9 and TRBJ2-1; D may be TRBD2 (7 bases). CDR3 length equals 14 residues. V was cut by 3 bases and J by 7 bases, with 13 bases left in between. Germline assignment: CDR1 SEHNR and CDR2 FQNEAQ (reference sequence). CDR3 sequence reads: CASSFGGALNEQFF. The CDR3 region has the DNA TGTGCCAGCAGCTTTGGGGGGGCGCTTAATGAGCAGTTCTTC. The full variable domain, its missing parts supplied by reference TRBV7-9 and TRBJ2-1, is DTGVSQNPRHKITKRGQNVTFRCDPISEHNRLYWYRQTLGQGPEFLTYFQNEAQLEKSRLLSDRFSAERPKGSFSTLEIQRTEQGDSAMYLCASSFGGALNEQFFGPGTRLTVL.

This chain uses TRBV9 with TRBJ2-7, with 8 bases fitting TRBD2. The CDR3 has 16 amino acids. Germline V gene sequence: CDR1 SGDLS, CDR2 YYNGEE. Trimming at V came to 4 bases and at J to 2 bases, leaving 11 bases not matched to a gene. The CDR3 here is CASSSPRGLEAYEQYF. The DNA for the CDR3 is TGTGCCAGCAGCTCCCCTCGGGGACTAGAAGCCTACGAGCAGTACTTC.

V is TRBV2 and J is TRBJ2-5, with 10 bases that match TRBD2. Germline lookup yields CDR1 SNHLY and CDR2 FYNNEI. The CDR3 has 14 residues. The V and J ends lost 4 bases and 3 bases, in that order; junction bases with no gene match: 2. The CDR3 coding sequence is TGTGCCAGCAGTGTAGGACTAGCGGAAGAGACCCAGTACTTC. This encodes CASSVGLAEETQYF.

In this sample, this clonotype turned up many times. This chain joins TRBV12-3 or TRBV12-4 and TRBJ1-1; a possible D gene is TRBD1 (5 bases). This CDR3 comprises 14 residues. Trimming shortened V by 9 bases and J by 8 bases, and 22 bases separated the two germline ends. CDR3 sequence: CASNIHWGESEAFF. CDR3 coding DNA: TGTGCCAGTAACATTCACTGGGGGGAGTCCGAAGCTTTCTTT.

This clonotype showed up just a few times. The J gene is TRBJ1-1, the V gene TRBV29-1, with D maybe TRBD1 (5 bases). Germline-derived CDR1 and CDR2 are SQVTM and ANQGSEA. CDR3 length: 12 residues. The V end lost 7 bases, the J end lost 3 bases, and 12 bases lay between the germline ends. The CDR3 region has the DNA TGCAGCGGGGGTGGGGACTACACTGAAGCTTTCTTT. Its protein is CSGGGDYTEAFF.

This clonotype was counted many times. CDR3: CASTHPGQPANTGELFF. The CDR3, as DNA: TGTGCCAGCACCCACCCCGGACAGCCCGCGAACACCGGGGAGCTGTTTTTT. V and J are TRBV7-9 and TRBJ2-2, with TRBD1 as a possible D gene (6 bases). The CDR3 is 17 amino acids. Trimming removed 7 bases from V and 0 bases from J, with 18 bases in between. Looked up from germline, CDR1 is SEHNR and CDR2 is FQNEAQ (reference sequence).

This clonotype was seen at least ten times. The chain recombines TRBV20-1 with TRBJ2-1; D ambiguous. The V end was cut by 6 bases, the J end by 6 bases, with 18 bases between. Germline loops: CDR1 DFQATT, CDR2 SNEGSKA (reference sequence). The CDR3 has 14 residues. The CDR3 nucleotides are TGCAGTGCACCGAAAGCGCTAGGCGTCAATGAGCAGTTCTTC. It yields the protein CSAPKALGVNEQFF.

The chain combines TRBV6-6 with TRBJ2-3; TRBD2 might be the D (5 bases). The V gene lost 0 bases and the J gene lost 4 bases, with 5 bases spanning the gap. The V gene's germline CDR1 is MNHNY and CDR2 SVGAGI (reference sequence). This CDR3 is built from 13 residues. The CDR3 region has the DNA TGTGCCAGCAGTTACTCGCGGGCAGATACGCAGTATTTT. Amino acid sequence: CASSYSRADTQYF.

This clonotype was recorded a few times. The CDR3 nucleotides read TGTGCCAGTAGTAGAAGGACTAGCGGGGGGACCGCCTACAATGAGCAGTTCTTC. Encoded protein: CASSRRTSGGTAYNEQFF. This chain uses TRBV19 with TRBJ2-1; 14 bases map to TRBD2. Germline V CDR1 and CDR2: LNHDA, SQIVND (reference sequence). This CDR3 spans 18 amino acids. V was pared by 4 bases and J by 2 bases, with 7 bases of the junction left unmatched.

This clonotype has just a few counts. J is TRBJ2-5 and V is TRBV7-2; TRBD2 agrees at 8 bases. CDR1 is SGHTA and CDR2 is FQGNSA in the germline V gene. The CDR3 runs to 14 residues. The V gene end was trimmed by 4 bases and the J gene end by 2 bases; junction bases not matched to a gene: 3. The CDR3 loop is CASSSGLAQETQYF. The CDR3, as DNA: TGTGCCAGCAGCTCTGGACTAGCACAAGAGACCCAGTACTTC.

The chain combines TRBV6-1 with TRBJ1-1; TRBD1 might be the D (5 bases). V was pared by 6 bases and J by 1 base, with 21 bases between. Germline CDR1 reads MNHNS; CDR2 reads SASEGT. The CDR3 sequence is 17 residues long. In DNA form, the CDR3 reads TGTGCCAGCAGGGAAAGAGGGCCGGGGCAGGAGAACACTGAAGCTTTCTTT. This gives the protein CASRERGPGQENTEAFF.

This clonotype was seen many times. In DNA form, the CDR3 reads TGTGCCAGCAGTGCCACTTTAGCGGGATATGGCTCTGGGGCCAACGTCCTGACTTTC. It is translated as CASSATLAGYGSGANVLTF. The rearrangement links TRBV28 to TRBJ2-6; 8 positions agree with TRBD2. Unmatched junction bases numbered 12, after V lost 5 bases and J lost 0 bases. The CDR3 sequence is 19 residues long. Germline V gives CDR1 MDHEN, CDR2 SYDVKM.

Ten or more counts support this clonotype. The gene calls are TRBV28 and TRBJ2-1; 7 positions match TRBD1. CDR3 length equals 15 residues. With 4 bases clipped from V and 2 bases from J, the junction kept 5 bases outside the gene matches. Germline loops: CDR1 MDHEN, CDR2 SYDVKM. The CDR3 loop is CASSSETGTYNEQFF. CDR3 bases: TGTGCCAGCAGTTCCGAGACAGGGACCTACAATGAGCAGTTCTTC.

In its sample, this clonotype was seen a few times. CDR3 sequence: CASSYGLAGVSGEQYF. CDR3 nucleotide sequence: TGTGCCAGCAGTTACGGACTAGCGGGAGTCTCAGGCGAGCAGTACTTC. The rearrangement joins TRBV6-6 to TRBJ2-7, with TRBD2 identical over 13 bases. With 2 bases clipped from V and 6 bases from J, the junction kept 7 bases outside the gene matches. In germline, CDR1 is MNHNY, CDR2 SVGAGI (reference sequence). The CDR3 has 16 residues.

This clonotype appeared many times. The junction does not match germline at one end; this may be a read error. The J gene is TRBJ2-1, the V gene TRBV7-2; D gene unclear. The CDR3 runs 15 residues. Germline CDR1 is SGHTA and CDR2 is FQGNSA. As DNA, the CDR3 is TGCGCCAGCAGCTTGGCCGGTACCTCCTACAATGAGCAGTTCTTC. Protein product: CASSLAGTSYNEQFF.

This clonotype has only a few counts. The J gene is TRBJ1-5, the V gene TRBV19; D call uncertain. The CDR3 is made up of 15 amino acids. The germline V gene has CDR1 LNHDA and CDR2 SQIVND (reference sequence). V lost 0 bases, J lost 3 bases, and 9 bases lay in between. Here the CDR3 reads CASSIEGIPNQPQHF. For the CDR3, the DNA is TGTGCCAGTAGTATAGAAGGGATTCCCAATCAGCCCCAGCATTTT.

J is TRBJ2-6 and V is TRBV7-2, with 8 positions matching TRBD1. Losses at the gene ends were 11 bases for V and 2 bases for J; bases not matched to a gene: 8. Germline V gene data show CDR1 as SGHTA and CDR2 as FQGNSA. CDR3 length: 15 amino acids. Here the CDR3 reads CAGTGGFAGANVLTF. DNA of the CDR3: TGTGCCGGCACAGGGGGATTTGCTGGGGCCAACGTCCTGACTTTC.

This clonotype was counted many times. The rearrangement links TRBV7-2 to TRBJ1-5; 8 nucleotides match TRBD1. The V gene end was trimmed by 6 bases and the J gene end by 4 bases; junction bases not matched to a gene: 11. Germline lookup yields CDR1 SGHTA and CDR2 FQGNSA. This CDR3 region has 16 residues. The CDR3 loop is CASSLTQGALNQPQHF. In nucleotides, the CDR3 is TGTGCCAGCAGTCTTACGCAGGGGGCGCTGAATCAGCCCCAGCATTTT. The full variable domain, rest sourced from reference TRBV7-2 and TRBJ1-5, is GAGVSQSPSNKVTEKGKDVELRCDPISGHTALYWYRQSLGQGLEFLIYFQGNSAPDKSGLPSDRFSAERTGGSVSTLTIQRTQQEDSAVYLCASSLTQGALNQPQHFGDGTRLSIL.

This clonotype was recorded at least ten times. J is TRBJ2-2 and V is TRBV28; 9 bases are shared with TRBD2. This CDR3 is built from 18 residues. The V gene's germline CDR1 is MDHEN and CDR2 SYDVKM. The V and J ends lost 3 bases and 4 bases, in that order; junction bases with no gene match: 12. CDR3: CASSFPSGVAGVTGELFF. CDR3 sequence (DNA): TGTGCCAGCAGTTTTCCAAGTGGGGTAGCGGGAGTCACCGGGGAGCTGTTTTTT.

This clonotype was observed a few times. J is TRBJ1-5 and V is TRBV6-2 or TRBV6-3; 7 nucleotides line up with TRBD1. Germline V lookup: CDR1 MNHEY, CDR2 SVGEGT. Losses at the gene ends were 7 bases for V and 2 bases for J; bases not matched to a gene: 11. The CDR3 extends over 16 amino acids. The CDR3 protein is CASTNRQGLGNQPQHF. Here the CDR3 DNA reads TGTGCCAGCACCAATCGACAGGGATTGGGCAATCAGCCCCAGCATTTT.

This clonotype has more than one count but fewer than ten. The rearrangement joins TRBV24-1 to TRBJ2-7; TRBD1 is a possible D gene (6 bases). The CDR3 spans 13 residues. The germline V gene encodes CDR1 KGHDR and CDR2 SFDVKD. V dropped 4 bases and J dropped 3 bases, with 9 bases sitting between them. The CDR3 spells CATSEPTGYEQYF. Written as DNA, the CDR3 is TGTGCCACCAGTGAGCCGACAGGCTACGAGCAGTACTTC.

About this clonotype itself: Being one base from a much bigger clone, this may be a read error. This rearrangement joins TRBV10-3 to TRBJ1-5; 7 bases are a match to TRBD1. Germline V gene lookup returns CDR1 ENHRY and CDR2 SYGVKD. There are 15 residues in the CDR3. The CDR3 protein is CAVRGTVDSNQPQHF. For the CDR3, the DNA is TGTGCCGTCAGAGGGACAGTCGATAGCAATCAGCCCCAGCATTTT.

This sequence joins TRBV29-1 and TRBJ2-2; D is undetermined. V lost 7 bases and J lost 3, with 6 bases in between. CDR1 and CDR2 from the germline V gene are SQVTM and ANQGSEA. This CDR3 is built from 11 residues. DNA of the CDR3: TGCAGCGGCTACCACACCGGGGAGCTGTTTTTT. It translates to CSGYHTGELFF.

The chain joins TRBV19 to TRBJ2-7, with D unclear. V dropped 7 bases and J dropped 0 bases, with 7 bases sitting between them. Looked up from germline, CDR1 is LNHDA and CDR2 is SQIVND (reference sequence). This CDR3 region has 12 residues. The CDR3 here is CASMGHSYEQYF. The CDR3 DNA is TGTGCCAGTATGGGCCACTCCTACGAGCAGTACTTC. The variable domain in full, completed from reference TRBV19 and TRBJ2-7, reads DGGITQSPKYLFRKEGQNVTLSCEQNLNHDAMYWYRQDPGQGLRLIYYSQIVNDFQKGDIAEGYSVSREKKESFPLTVTSAQKNPTAFYLCASMGHSYEQYFGPGTRLTVT.